The 31 T cell receptor beta chains below all came from one sample that was sequenced in a study of spatial heterogeneity in lung cancer. The time point here: sample taken at primary tumor resection. Researchers sequenced whole RNA taken from tumor, nontumor lung or frozen PBMC without sorting. TCRdb re-analysed the 5' RACE reads in MiXCR, keeping a single row per CDR3 protein. Among 70,000 to 90,000 distinct CDR3 sequences listed, approximately 12% were seen once. The material was PBMCs, obtained at surgery. The receptors were sampled from a male donor with early-stage non-small cell lung cancer.

This clonotype was observed a handful of times. The V gene is TRBV30, the J gene TRBJ1-1, with 7 bases matching TRBD1. Trimming removed 5 bases from V and 0 bases from J; junction bases left unmatched: 6. From germline, CDR1 is GTSNPN and CDR2 SVGIG (reference sequence). CDR3 length: 14 residues. This chain's CDR3 is CAWQGGILNTEAFF. The CDR3 nucleotides read TGTGCCTGGCAAGGGGGCATCCTGAACACTGAAGCTTTCTTT.

The rearrangement uses TRBV5-6 and TRBJ2-4; the D call may be TRBD1 or TRBD2 (6 bases each). The V and J ends lost 0 bases and 8 bases respectively, with 15 bases between them. Germline CDR1 SGHDT, CDR2 YYEEEE. CDR3 length: 15 residues. This CDR3 reads CASSLVRGLRYIQYF. The CDR3 DNA is TGTGCCAGCAGCTTGGTCAGGGGACTTCGCTACATTCAGTACTTC.

The chain couples TRBV27 to TRBJ1-4; D not resolved. The CDR3 totals 15 residues. V lost 3 bases, J lost 0 bases, and 8 bases lay in between. Germline V lookup: CDR1 MNHEY, CDR2 SMNVEV (reference sequence). The CDR3 bases are TGTGCCAGCAGTTTTTCCACACCAACTAATGAAAAACTGTTTTTT. It encodes CASSFSTPTNEKLFF.

This clonotype was seen a few times. The genes are TRBV29-1 and TRBJ2-7; D ambiguous. V gave up 0 bases and J gave up 1 base, with 13 bases separating them. The CDR3 is 15 residues long. Germline V gene lookup returns CDR1 SQVTM and CDR2 ANQGSEA. The CDR3 nucleotides read TGCAGCGTTGAAGAACGGACGGTGGGGTCCTACGAGCAGTACTTC. Protein product: CSVEERTVGSYEQYF.

V gene TRBV11-1 combines with J gene TRBJ2-7, with D maybe TRBD2 (6 bases). The CDR3 loop spans 14 amino acids. Germline CDR1 is SGHAT and CDR2 is FQDESV (reference sequence). Trimming pared 5 bases from V and 2 bases from J, leaving 13 bases between. The DNA of the CDR3 is TGTGCCAGCAGCCGATCTAGCGTTGCCTACGAGCAGTACTTC. Residues: CASSRSSVAYEQYF.

This clonotype has at least ten counts. V and J are TRBV18 and TRBJ2-1; no reliable D call. Trimming shortened V by 6 bases and J by 0 bases, and 12 bases separated the two germline ends. The CDR3 has 15 residues. CDR1 and CDR2 (germline): KGHSH, LQKENI. The chain's CDR3 is CASSPPTSSYNEQFF. The DNA for the CDR3 is TGTGCCAGCTCTCCCCCAACGAGCTCCTACAATGAGCAGTTCTTC.

The rearrangement joins TRBV20-1 to TRBJ1-5; D uncertain. Germline values: CDR1 DFQATT, CDR2 SNEGSKA (reference sequence). V dropped 0 bases and J dropped 2 bases, with 8 bases sitting between them. CDR3 length equals 14 residues. This chain's CDR3 is CSARDQRGNQPQHF. CDR3 nucleotides: TGCAGTGCTAGAGATCAAAGGGGCAATCAGCCCCAGCATTTT.

V gene TRBV4-2 combines with J gene TRBJ2-1; D is perhaps TRBD2 (6 bases). The germline gives CDR1 LGHNA, CDR2 YNFKEQ. CDR3 size: 13 residues. Trimming left V 0 bases short and J 12 bases short, with 12 bases between. CDR3 sequence reads: CASSQDRERGQFF. The DNA of the CDR3 is TGTGCCAGCAGCCAAGATCGGGAGAGAGGGCAGTTCTTC.

The rearrangement joins TRBV5-1 to TRBJ2-2; the match to TRBD1 covers 7 bases. After removal of 5 bases from V and 6 bases from J, the junction contained 13 bases not matched to a gene. Germline assignment: CDR1 SGHRS and CDR2 YFSETQ. The CDR3 contains 16 residues. The CDR3 DNA sequence: TGCGCCAGCAGTTCCGGGACAGTCAGCGGCGCCGGGGAGCTGTTTTTT. This encodes CASSSGTVSGAGELFF.

At least ten counts were recorded for this clonotype. V usage is TRBV12-3 or TRBV12-4 and J usage is TRBJ1-1; TRBD1 matches at 9 bases. After removal of 5 bases from V and 1 base from J, the junction contained 14 bases not matched to a gene. The CDR3 sequence is 18 residues long. CDR3 DNA sequence: TGTGCCAGCAGTCCGCTTTTAACAGGGGGCTATGGGAACACTGAAGCTTTCTTT. It codes for CASSPLLTGGYGNTEAFF.

This clonotype was counted a few times. CDR3 DNA sequence: TGTGCCAGCAGTCCCCCGGGGTTTTATGGCTACACCTTC. Its translation is CASSPPGFYGYTF. The chain is built from TRBV28 and TRBJ1-2; D unresolved. The CDR3 loop spans 13 amino acids. Between the trimmed V and J ends, which lost 5 bases and 5 bases, there was a span of 12 bases. The V gene's germline CDR1 is MDHEN and CDR2 SYDVKM.

The chain has TRBV7-6 and TRBJ1-1; tentatively, D is TRBD1 (6 bases). V was clipped by 5 bases and J by 5 bases, with 12 bases between them. The CDR3 loop spans 13 amino acids. Looked up from germline, CDR1 is SGHVS and CDR2 is FNYEAQ. In DNA form, the CDR3 reads TGTGCCAGCAGCGTAGGACAGAAAACTGAAGCTTTCTTT. As protein: CASSVGQKTEAFF.

This clonotype has at least ten counts. CDR3 sequence (DNA): TGTGCCTGGAGTCAGAATTTCAACTATGGCTACACCTTC. This sequence encodes CAWSQNFNYGYTF. The chain couples TRBV30 to TRBJ1-2; D remains ambiguous. The CDR3 loop spans 13 amino acids. Trimming left V 2 bases short and J 2 bases short, with 9 bases between. CDR1 and CDR2 from the germline V gene are GTSNPN and SVGIG (reference sequence).

For this clonotype: The junction departs from the called germline gene at one end, perhaps through a read error. CDR3 nucleotide sequence: TGTGTCAGCTCACCGACGCACGCTGAAGCTTTCTTT. It translates to CVSSPTHAEAFF. This chain connects TRBV18 to TRBJ1-1; D gene ambiguous. CDR3 length: 12 residues. Germline loops: CDR1 KGHSH, CDR2 LQKENI.

V and J are TRBV9 and TRBJ2-1; weak D call: TRBD2 (5 bases). Trimming removed 5 bases at V and 0 bases at J, with 27 bases between. This CDR3 spans 20 amino acids. CDR1 and CDR2 (germline): SGDLS, YYNGEE. CDR3 in amino acids: CASSPSSLGGAQSSYNEQFF. CDR3 nucleotide sequence: TGTGCCAGCAGTCCTTCATCACTAGGCGGTGCCCAGAGCTCCTACAATGAGCAGTTCTTC.

This chain connects TRBV7-9 to TRBJ2-7, with D hard to call. There are 14 residues in the CDR3. Germline V gene data show CDR1 as SEHNR and CDR2 as FQNEAQ (reference sequence). The germline V and J ends were trimmed by 1 base and 4 bases, with 11 bases remaining between them. The CDR3 coding sequence is TGTGCCAGCAGCTTAGGATCCGGTCCTTACGAGCAGTACTTC. Protein: CASSLGSGPYEQYF. The full variable domain, in which reference TRBV7-9 and TRBJ2-7 provide the parts outside the CDR3, is DTGVSQNPRHKITKRGQNVTFRCDPISEHNRLYWYRQTLGQGPEFLTYFQNEAQLEKSRLLSDRFSAERPKGSFSTLEIQRTEQGDSAMYLCASSLGSGPYEQYFGPGTRLTVT.

A few counts support this clonotype. The chain joins TRBV12-3 or TRBV12-4 to TRBJ2-2; 10 nucleotides agree with TRBD2. The CDR3 is 15 residues long. V shed 5 bases, J shed 5 bases, and the junction held 5 bases outside the gene matches. This CDR3 reads CASSELAGRTGELFF. For the CDR3, the DNA is TGTGCCAGCAGTGAACTAGCGGGAAGGACCGGGGAGCTGTTTTTT.

CDR3 nucleotides: TGTGCCAGCAGTTTTCAGGTTGGAAACACTGAAGCTTTCTTT. Translating gives CASSFQVGNTEAFF. The gene calls are TRBV7-2 and TRBJ1-1; D call uncertain. Trimming removed 6 bases from V and 2 bases from J, with 13 bases in between. Germline lookup yields CDR1 SGHTA and CDR2 FQGNSA. There are 14 residues in the CDR3.

This sequence joins TRBV4-1 and TRBJ2-7; D might be TRBD1 or TRBD2, each matching 6 bases. V was shortened by 4 bases and J by 0 bases, with 10 bases between the two germline ends. The CDR3 totals 14 residues. Germline CDR1 is MGHRA and CDR2 is YSYEKL. The CDR3 DNA reads TGCGCCAGCAGCCGGCGGGACACCTCCTACGAGCAGTACTTC. Translating it yields CASSRRDTSYEQYF.

This clonotype was seen a few times. The genes are TRBV29-1 and TRBJ1-3; 7 nucleotides match TRBD1. Germline V CDR1 and CDR2: SQVTM, ANQGSEA. V dropped 7 bases and J dropped 3; count of bases not matched to a gene: 9. This CDR3 has 14 amino acids. CDR3 sequence: CSAQQGMGGNTIYF. The CDR3 coding sequence is TGCAGCGCCCAACAGGGGATGGGTGGAAACACCATATATTTT.

This chain joins TRBV10-3 and TRBJ1-2; D not resolved. Germline values: CDR1 ENHRY, CDR2 SYGVKD. Between the trimmed V and J ends, which lost 4 bases and 5 bases, there was a span of 8 bases. The CDR3 is made up of 12 amino acids. The CDR3 nucleotides are TGTGCCATCAGTGTCCCGGGATATGGCTACACCTTC. Translated: CAISVPGYGYTF.

As to this clonotype: A read error is possible here, since a much larger clone lies one base away. This chain connects TRBV5-5 to TRBJ1-5, with a weak D call TRBD1 (5 bases). There are 13 residues in the CDR3. Looked up from germline, CDR1 is SGHKS and CDR2 is YYEKEE (reference sequence). The CDR3 nucleotides read TGTGGCAGCAGCTTGGAACAGGATCAGCCCCAGCATTTT. Its translation is CGSSLEQDQPQHF.

V is TRBV4-1 and J is TRBJ2-7; 7 nucleotides agree with TRBD1. V was pared by 4 bases and J by 5 bases, with 5 bases of the junction left unmatched. Germline V CDR1 and CDR2: MGHRA, YSYEKL. The CDR3 has 13 amino acids. The CDR3: CASSLVQGDEQYF. In DNA form, the CDR3 reads TGCGCCAGCAGCCTAGTTCAGGGGGACGAGCAGTACTTC.

This clonotype occurred a few times. The chain is built from TRBV12-3 or TRBV12-4 and TRBJ2-3, with a possible D match to TRBD2 (7 bases). The V gene lost 2 bases and the J gene lost 3 bases, with 18 bases spanning the gap. This CDR3 has 17 amino acids. The CDR3: CASSLSWGGHGTDTQYF. In DNA form, the CDR3 reads TGTGCCAGCAGTTTAAGTTGGGGGGGGCACGGGACAGATACGCAGTATTTT.

The table lists this clonotype with many counts. The rearrangement uses TRBV3-1 and TRBJ1-1; D uncertain. Germline loops: CDR1 LGHDT, CDR2 YNNKEL (reference sequence). The CDR3 is 14 residues long. Trimming took 1 base from V and 7 from J, leaving 13 bases between them. As DNA, the CDR3 is TGTGCCAGCAGCCAAGGGGAGGGCTGGGGTGAAGCTTTCTTT. It yields the protein CASSQGEGWGEAFF. The full variable domain, in which reference TRBV3-1 and TRBJ1-1 provide the parts outside the CDR3, is DTAVSQTPKYLVTQMGNDKSIKCEQNLGHDTMYWYKQDSKKFLKIMFSYNNKELIINETVPNRFSPKSPDKAHLNLHINSLELGDSAVYFCASSQGEGWGEAFFGQGTRLTVV.

The V and J genes are TRBV2 and TRBJ2-3; 9 bases line up with TRBD1. Trimming at V came to 6 bases and at J to 2 bases, leaving 3 bases not matched to a gene. In germline, CDR1 is SNHLY, CDR2 FYNNEI. This CDR3 has 14 residues. CDR3 nucleotide sequence: TGTGCCAGCAGCGGGACAGGGCCCACAGATACGCAGTATTTT. Its protein is CASSGTGPTDTQYF.

This clonotype was counted between two and nine times. The chain employs TRBV7-9 and TRBJ2-7; perhaps TRBD2 as D (5 bases). V lost 6 bases, J lost 5 bases, and 11 bases lay in between. Germline assignment: CDR1 SEHNR and CDR2 FQNEAQ (reference sequence). The CDR3 extends over 12 amino acids. The CDR3 region has the DNA TGTGCCAGCAGACTAGAGTCCGACGAGCAGTACTTC. Encoded protein: CASRLESDEQYF.

The chain carries TRBV19 and TRBJ2-2, with TRBD2 as a possible D gene (6 bases). The germline gives CDR1 LNHDA, CDR2 SQIVND (reference sequence). The V end was cut by 4 bases, the J end by 3 bases, with 12 bases between. The CDR3 has 15 residues. In nucleotides, the CDR3 is TGTGCCAGTAGTAGTACCGGGACTTACACCGGGGAGCTGTTTTTT. This gives the protein CASSSTGTYTGELFF. The full variable domain, its missing parts supplied by reference TRBV19 and TRBJ2-2, is DGGITQSPKYLFRKEGQNVTLSCEQNLNHDAMYWYRQDPGQGLRLIYYSQIVNDFQKGDIAEGYSVSREKKESFPLTVTSAQKNPTAFYLCASSSTGTYTGELFFGEGSRLTVL.

This clonotype showed up many times. V and J are TRBV27 and TRBJ2-4, with D possibly being TRBD1 or TRBD2 (6 bases each). Trimming pared 1 base from V and 1 base from J, leaving 17 bases between. CDR1 MNHEY and CDR2 SMNVEV come from the germline V gene (reference sequence). The CDR3 totals 18 residues. CDR3 sequence (DNA): TGTGCCAGCAGTTTATTCGTCGGGGGCGGAATCGCCAAAAACATTCAGTACTTC. Protein sequence: CASSLFVGGGIAKNIQYF.

This clonotype was seen ten or more times. The chain couples TRBV4-3 to TRBJ1-3; D is unclear. Germline V gene sequence: CDR1 LGHNA, CDR2 YSLEER. This CDR3 contains 15 residues. Trimming pared 4 bases from V and 1 base from J, leaving 11 bases between. The CDR3 nucleotides are TGCGCCAGCAGCCGGGCTCTCGGGTCTGGAAACACCATATATTTT. Amino acids: CASSRALGSGNTIYF.

This chain uses TRBV4-1 with TRBJ1-2; the match to TRBD1 covers 7 bases. V shed 4 bases and J 6 bases; nucleotides not matched to a gene: 14. Per germline, CDR1 MGHRA and CDR2 YSYEKL. This CDR3 contains 16 residues. The DNA for the CDR3 is TGCGCCAGCAGCCCTAGAACAGGGGAAAGATCGAATGGCTACACCTTC. It yields the protein CASSPRTGERSNGYTF.